The 3 T cell receptor beta chains presented below share a single source sample, sequenced in a study of neurological immune-mediated disorders. Time point defined: longitudinal time-point 3. In TCRdb, the 5' RACE reads were re-called with MiXCR into one record per CDR3 protein. The sample has fewer than 50,000 distinct CDR3 sequences; roughly 14% are singletons. The sequencing input was PBMCs. These receptors all come from a young man in good health.

On this clonotype: This sequence may be a read error, since a much larger clone differs from it by one base. The chain uses TRBV14 and TRBJ2-7; no clear D. Germline CDR1 is SGHDN and CDR2 is FVKESK. This CDR3 has 13 amino acids. The DNA of the CDR3 is TGTGCCAGCAGCCTTGACCGTAACTACGAGCTGTACTTC. Translating gives CASSLDRNYELYF.

This clonotype has at least ten counts. This CDR3 reads CSVGGYMNTEAFF. CDR3 coding DNA: TGCAGCGTCGGAGGCTACATGAACACTGAAGCTTTCTTT. The gene calls are TRBV29-1 and TRBJ1-1, with D unclear. This CDR3 contains 13 residues. Deletions cut 6 bases from V and 0 bases from J, with 11 bases between. Germline lookup yields CDR1 SQVTM and CDR2 ANQGSEA.

This clonotype was seen ten or more times. This sequence joins TRBV12-3 or TRBV12-4 and TRBJ2-1; D is ambiguous. Trimming shortened V by 7 bases and J by 6 bases, and 10 bases separated the two germline ends. The CDR3 covers 12 residues. The CDR3 DNA follows: TGTGCCAGCACCCCCGGGCCCAATGAGCAGTTCTTC. Its protein product is CASTPGPNEQFF.